This T cell receptor (beta chain) was identified during a study of T cell clonality in common variable immunodeficiency. Findings and limits, study-wide: Common variable immunodeficiency TCR beta sequences reportedly had fewer deletions and N-nucleotide insertions.

Germline V gene lookup returns CDR1 LNHDA and CDR2 SQIVND (reference sequence). The trim removed 6 bases at V and 3 bases at J, leaving 11 bases unmatched. CDR3 length: 16 amino acids. This clone was counted between two and nine times. Antigen: not known. The read ends 3 residues early relative to the CDR3; the germline J gene fills the gap. TCRdb's table, derived via immunoSEQ multiplex PCR, lists solely in-frame clones and lacks some. Sampling found fewer than 20,000 clones, none seen once. This TCR was sampled from a human donor with common variable immunodeficiency. Sample: peripheral blood mononuclear cells. V gene TRBV19 combines with J gene TRBJ2-3; 8 nucleotides match TRBD2. The CDR3 bases that were read are TGTGCCAGTAGAATTGCGGGGGGCGTTGCTACAGATACG. Translated: CASRIAGGVATDT. The entire CDR3 sequence reads CASRIAGGVATDTQYF.